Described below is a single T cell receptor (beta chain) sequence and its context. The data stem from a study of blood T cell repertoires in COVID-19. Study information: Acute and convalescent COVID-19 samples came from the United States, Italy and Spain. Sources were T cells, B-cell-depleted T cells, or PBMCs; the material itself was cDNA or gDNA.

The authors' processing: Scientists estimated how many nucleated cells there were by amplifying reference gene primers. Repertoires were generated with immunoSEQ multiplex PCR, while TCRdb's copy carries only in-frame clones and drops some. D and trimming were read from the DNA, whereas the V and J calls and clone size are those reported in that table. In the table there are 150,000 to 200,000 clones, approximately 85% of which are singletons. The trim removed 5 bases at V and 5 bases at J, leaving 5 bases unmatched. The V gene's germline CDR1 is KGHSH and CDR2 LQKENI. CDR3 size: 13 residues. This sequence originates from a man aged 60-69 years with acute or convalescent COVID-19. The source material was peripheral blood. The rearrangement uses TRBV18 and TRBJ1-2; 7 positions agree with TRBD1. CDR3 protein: CASSGDSSYGYTF. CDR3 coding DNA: TGTGCCAGCTCAGGGGACAGTAGTTATGGCTACACCTTC. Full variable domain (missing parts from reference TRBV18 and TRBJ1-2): NAGVMQNPRHLVRRRGQEARLRCSPMKGHSHVYWYRQLPEEGLKFMVYLQKENIIDESGMPKERFSAEFPKEGPSILRIQQVVRGDSAAYFCASSGDSSYGYTFGSGTRLTVV.